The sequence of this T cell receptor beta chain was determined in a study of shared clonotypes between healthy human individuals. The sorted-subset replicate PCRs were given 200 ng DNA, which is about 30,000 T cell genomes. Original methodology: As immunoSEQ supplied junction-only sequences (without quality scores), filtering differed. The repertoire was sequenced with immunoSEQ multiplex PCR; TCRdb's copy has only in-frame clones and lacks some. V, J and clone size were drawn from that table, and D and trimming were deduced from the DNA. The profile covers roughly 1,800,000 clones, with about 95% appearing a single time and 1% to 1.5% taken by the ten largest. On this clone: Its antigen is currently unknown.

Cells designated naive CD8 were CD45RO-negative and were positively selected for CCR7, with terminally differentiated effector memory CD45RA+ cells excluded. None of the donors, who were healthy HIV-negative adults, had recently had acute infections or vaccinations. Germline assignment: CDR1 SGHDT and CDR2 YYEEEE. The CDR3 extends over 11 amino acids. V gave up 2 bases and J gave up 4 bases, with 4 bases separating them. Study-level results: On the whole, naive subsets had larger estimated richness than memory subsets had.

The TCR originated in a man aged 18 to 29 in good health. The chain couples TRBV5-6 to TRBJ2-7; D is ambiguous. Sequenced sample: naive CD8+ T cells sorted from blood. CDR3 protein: CASSFEYEQYF. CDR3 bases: TGTGCCAGCAGCTTCGAATACGAGCAGTACTTC.